The 21 T cell receptor beta chains given below trace back to one sample, sequenced in a study of T cell responses to AZD1222 COVID-19 vaccine. The protocol was immunoSEQ multiplex PCR, while the TCRdb copy is restricted to in-frame clones and leaves out a portion. The data hold 96,000 or so clones, with about 90% observed a single time. Source: peripheral blood, taken on day 0 of AZD1222 vaccination. These receptors originate from an adult in good health.

The chain carries TRBV5-1 and TRBJ2-7; D ambiguous. CDR3 length equals 14 residues. Between the trimmed V and J ends, which lost 2 bases and 6 bases, there was a span of 15 bases. Germline CDR1 reads SGHRS; CDR2 reads YFSETQ. The CDR3, as DNA: TGCGCCAGCAGCTTCGAGACACCCTTGTCCGAGCAGTACTTC. Encoded protein: CASSFETPLSEQYF.

The chain recombines TRBV12-3 or TRBV12-4 with TRBJ2-1; the D gene is possibly TRBD1 (5 bases). V was clipped by 5 bases and J by 9 bases, with 11 bases between them. This CDR3 contains 12 residues. For the CDR3, the DNA is TGTGCCAGCAGTCTATCAGGGTTTGAGCAGTTCTTC. Protein product: CASSLSGFEQFF.

The rearrangement joins TRBV6-5 to TRBJ1-4; D is uncertain. Trimming cost V 0 bases and J 6 bases, with 11 bases left between them. Per germline, CDR1 MNHEY and CDR2 SVGAGI. The CDR3 length is 15 residues. CDR3 coding DNA: TGTGCCAGCAGTTACTCGGGGAGGTCGGATGAAAAACTGTTTTTT. The encoded protein is CASSYSGRSDEKLFF.

The J gene is TRBJ1-5, the V gene TRBV7-9; D is uncertain. The CDR3 is 12 amino acids. V dropped 2 bases and J dropped 7 bases, with 6 bases sitting between them. CDR1 is SEHNR, CDR2 FQNEAQ, per germline (reference sequence). CDR3 sequence: CASSLSSQPQHF. CDR3 in DNA: TGTGCCAGCAGCTTATCGAGCCAGCCCCAGCATTTT.

The V gene is TRBV6-5, the J gene TRBJ2-5; tentative D call: TRBD2 (6 bases). Germline CDR1 reads MNHEY; CDR2 reads SVGAGI. Trimming stripped 2 bases from V and 0 bases from J, with 10 bases between. CDR3 size: 15 residues. The CDR3 DNA is TGTGCCAGCAGTTACGAATTAGCGGACCAAGAGACCCAGTACTTC. Translated: CASSYELADQETQYF.

The chain couples TRBV19 to TRBJ2-3; D unclear. Germline CDR1 and CDR2: LNHDA and SQIVND (reference sequence). V lost 3 bases to trimming and J lost 5 bases, with 6 bases between them. This CDR3 region has 12 residues. DNA for the CDR3: TGTGCCAGTAGTATGTGGGAAGATACGCAGTATTTT. It is translated as CASSMWEDTQYF.

V is TRBV28 and J is TRBJ1-1; tentatively, D is TRBD1 (5 bases). Trimming took 7 bases from V and 4 from J, leaving 16 bases between them. The CDR3 runs 14 residues. CDR1 is MDHEN, CDR2 SYDVKM, per germline. The CDR3 reads CASTAGWRGTEAFF. CDR3 sequence (DNA): TGTGCCAGCACGGCAGGGTGGCGTGGCACTGAAGCTTTCTTT.

The gene calls are TRBV29-1 and TRBJ1-1; D call uncertain. The CDR3 contains 13 residues. The germline gives CDR1 SQVTM, CDR2 ANQGSEA. V lost 1 base to trimming and J lost 1 base, with 7 bases between them. CDR3 sequence: CSVEVGGNTEAFF. The CDR3 DNA reads TGCAGCGTTGAAGTGGGAGGGAACACTGAAGCTTTCTTT.

This chain uses TRBV30 with TRBJ1-1; D may be TRBD1 (5 bases). Trimming removed 4 bases from V and 3 bases from J, with 15 bases in between. The CDR3 covers 14 residues. Germline CDR1 and CDR2: GTSNPN and SVGIG (reference sequence). CDR3 sequence: CAWTGGSGYTEAFF. For the CDR3, the DNA is TGTGCCTGGACCGGAGGGTCAGGGTACACTGAAGCTTTCTTT.

The rearrangement links TRBV4-2 to TRBJ1-3; D unclear. The CDR3 loop spans 16 amino acids. Germline CDR1 is LGHNA and CDR2 is YNFKEQ. Trimming left V 0 bases short and J 0 bases short, with 9 bases between. DNA of the CDR3: TGTGCCAGCAGCCAAGAAAGCGGAATCTCTGGAAACACCATATATTTT. Amino acids: CASSQESGISGNTIYF.

V gene TRBV2 combines with J gene TRBJ2-4; TRBD2 aligns across 12 bases. Germline-derived CDR1 and CDR2 are SNHLY and FYNNEI. With 7 bases clipped from V and 0 bases from J, the junction kept 10 bases outside the gene matches. The CDR3 sequence is 18 residues long. The CDR3 loop reads CASKQLAGGSLAKNIQYF. In DNA, the CDR3 is TGTGCCAGCAAACAACTAGCGGGAGGCTCCCTAGCCAAAAACATTCAGTACTTC.

This chain connects TRBV7-2 to TRBJ2-7; D possibly corresponds to TRBD2 (6 bases). Germline assignment: CDR1 SGHTA and CDR2 FQGNSA. There are 14 residues in the CDR3. Trimming took 5 bases from V and 2 from J, leaving 13 bases between them. The DNA for the CDR3 is TGTGCCAGCAGCCCCCAGGCGGGGACCTACGAGCAGTACTTC. Residues: CASSPQAGTYEQYF.

V and J are TRBV11-2 and TRBJ1-1; a possible D gene is TRBD1 (6 bases). V lost 1 base and J 2 bases, leaving 8 bases between the germline ends. CDR1 SGHAT and CDR2 FQNNGV come from the germline V gene. The CDR3 is made up of 14 amino acids. The CDR3 spells CASSLGTVNTEAFF. As DNA, the CDR3 is TGTGCCAGCAGCTTAGGGACAGTTAACACTGAAGCTTTCTTT. Drawing the rest from reference TRBV11-2 and TRBJ1-1, the complete variable domain is EAGVAQSPRYKIIEKRQSVAFWCNPISGHATLYWYQQILGQGPKLLIQFQNNGVVDDSQLPKDRFSAERLKGVDSTLKIQPAKLEDSAVYLCASSLGTVNTEAFFGQGTRLTVV.

This chain uses TRBV4-2 with TRBJ1-2; weak D call: TRBD1 (6 bases). V was cut by 7 bases and J by 8 bases, with 17 bases left in between. This CDR3 has 13 residues. CDR1 and CDR2 (germline): LGHNA, YNFKEQ. CDR3 bases: TGTGCCAGCACCGCGGGGGGGGCGGGCGGCTACACCTTC. It codes for CASTAGGAGGYTF.

The CDR3 here is CASSQFPSGSSYEQYF. The CDR3 DNA sequence: TGCGCCAGCAGCCAATTCCCTAGCGGGAGCTCCTACGAGCAGTACTTC. This chain links TRBV4-3 with TRBJ2-7, with 10 bases aligning to TRBD2. V was clipped by 2 bases and J by 0 bases; unmatched bases: 4. Germline lookup yields CDR1 LGHNA and CDR2 YSLEER. CDR3 length: 16 amino acids.

This chain joins TRBV28 and TRBJ1-1; 8 bases match TRBD1. J was trimmed by 0 bases and V by 6 bases; bases with no gene match: 3. The CDR3 extends over 14 amino acids. In germline, CDR1 is MDHEN, CDR2 SYDVKM. The CDR3 DNA sequence: TGTGCCAGCAGAACAGGGGGGATGAACACTGAAGCTTTCTTT. Protein sequence: CASRTGGMNTEAFF.

V and J are TRBV5-1 and TRBJ1-4; D uncertain. The CDR3 runs to 13 residues. The V end lost 0 bases, the J end lost 5 bases, and 5 bases lay between the germline ends. Germline lookup yields CDR1 SGHRS and CDR2 YFSETQ. The CDR3 DNA reads as TGCGCCAGCAGCTTGGGGGGAAATGAAAAACTGTTTTTT. Translation: CASSLGGNEKLFF.

This clone was observed a few times. The chain links TRBV5-1 to TRBJ2-7; TRBD2 matches 10 bases. The CDR3 has 14 amino acids. With 1 base clipped from V and 3 bases from J, the junction kept 1 base outside the gene matches. Germline V gives CDR1 SGHRS, CDR2 YFSETQ. CDR3: CASSLRTSGYEQYF. In nucleotides, the CDR3 is TGCGCCAGCAGCTTGCGGACTAGCGGCTACGAGCAGTACTTC.

The genes are TRBV7-9 and TRBJ2-7; D may be TRBD2 (5 bases). The CDR3 is 11 residues long. Deletions cut 5 bases from V and 7 bases from J, with 9 bases between. The germline V gene has CDR1 SEHNR and CDR2 FQNEAQ (reference sequence). CDR3 amino acids: CASSEGGEQYF. The CDR3 bases are TGTGCCAGCAGCGAGGGTGGGGAGCAGTACTTC.

V and J are TRBV6-5 and TRBJ2-1, with D tentatively TRBD2 (6 bases). Trimming cost V 1 base and J 6 bases, with 10 bases left between them. Germline V CDR1 and CDR2: MNHEY, SVGAGI. The CDR3 consists of 14 residues. CDR3 sequence (DNA): TGTGCCAGCAGTTACTGGGGGGAGAGCAATGAGCAGTTCTTC. Protein: CASSYWGESNEQFF.

This clone was seen just once. The chain carries TRBV28 and TRBJ2-4; perhaps TRBD2 as D (5 bases). Trimming removed 5 bases at V and 3 bases at J, with 14 bases between. Germline CDR1 and CDR2: MDHEN and SYDVKM. The CDR3 totals 15 residues. CDR3 loop: CASSKRARGKNIQYF. As DNA, the CDR3 is TGTGCCAGCAGTAAACGGGCCCGGGGCAAAAACATTCAGTACTTC.